This TCR beta chain originates from a study of blood T cell repertoires in COVID-19. Study-level background: The United States, Italy and Spain were the sources of the acute and convalescent COVID-19 samples. Sample material is recorded as cDNA or gDNA derived from T cells, B-cell-depleted T cells, or PBMCs.

The length of the CDR3 is 15 residues. The germline CDR1 and CDR2 sequences are LNHDA and SQIVND (reference sequence). J lost 2 bases, V lost 9 bases, and 9 bases had no gene match. Original methodology: Amplification with reference gene primers provided the estimates of nucleated cell counts. The protocol was immunoSEQ multiplex PCR, while the TCRdb copy is restricted to in-frame clones and leaves out a portion. V and J calls and clone size follow that table, whereas D and trimming were derived from the DNA. The sample includes roughly 35,000 clones, almost 90% of them seen just once. The chain carries TRBV19 and TRBJ1-4; 7 bases match TRBD1. The receptor's source is a man between 65 and 79 years old with acute or convalescent COVID-19. Sequencing input: peripheral blood. CDR3 loop: CASSLQGSTNEKLFF. In DNA form, the CDR3 reads TGTGCCAGCTCCTTACAGGGGTCGACTAATGAAAAACTGTTTTTT. The full variable domain, with the rest looked up from reference TRBV19 and TRBJ1-4, is DGGITQSPKYLFRKEGQNVTLSCEQNLNHDAMYWYRQDPGQGLRLIYYSQIVNDFQKGDIAEGYSVSREKKESFPLTVTSAQKNPTAFYLCASSLQGSTNEKLFFGSGTQLSVL.